This T cell receptor (beta chain) was captured by sequencing in a study of monozygotic twins with inflammatory bowel disease. Study conclusions and caveats: Among the T cells, different subtypes could not be distinguished.

As concerns this clonotype: No antigen is known for it.

The CDR3 contains 12 residues. Germline CDR1 is ENHRY and CDR2 is SYGVKD. One entry per CDR3 protein, without DNA, is what TCRdb gives after re-calling the 5' RACE reads. In all, the sample yields over 350,000 distinct CDR3 sequences. The sequence derives from a human donor with ulcerative colitis or Crohn's disease, or a healthy co-twin of an affected twin (not recorded which). What was sequenced was blood. The V gene is TRBV10-3, the J gene TRBJ2-7; the D call of TRBD1 rests on TCRdb alone, since no DNA is present to check it. The CDR3 loop reads CAITGTGDEQYF.